Included here is one TCR beta chain sequence, with context. Germline loops: CDR1 SGHVS, CDR2 FQNEAQ. V was shortened by 3 bases and J by 6 bases, with 9 bases between the two germline ends. The CDR3 runs 13 residues. These data originate in a study of shared clonotypes between healthy human individuals. Profiled with immunoSEQ multiplex PCR; TCRdb holds only in-frame clones, not every one. The profile shows some 490,000 clones, 81% of them singletons. Nashville, Tennessee was home to all donors, who were Caucasian adults. Around 90 million PBMCs served as the genomic DNA source for unsorted samples. Specimen: PBMCs. This sequence was found in a middle-aged woman in good health. Some clones in this sample may be carry-over from other donors' samples. The chain is built from TRBV7-8 and TRBJ2-4; D call uncertain. CDR3 sequence reads: CASSFLSGNIQYF. The CDR3 DNA reads as TGTGCCAGCAGCTTTCTGTCGGGAAACATTCAGTACTTC.